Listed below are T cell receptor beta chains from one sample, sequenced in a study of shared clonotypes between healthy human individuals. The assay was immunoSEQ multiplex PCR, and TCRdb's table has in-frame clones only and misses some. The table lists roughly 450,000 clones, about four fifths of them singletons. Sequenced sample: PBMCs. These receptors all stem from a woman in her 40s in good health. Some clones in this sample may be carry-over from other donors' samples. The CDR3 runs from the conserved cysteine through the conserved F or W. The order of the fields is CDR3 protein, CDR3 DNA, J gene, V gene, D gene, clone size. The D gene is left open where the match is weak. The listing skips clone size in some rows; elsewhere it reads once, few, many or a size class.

CDR3aa: CASSGELAGQFF; CDR3nt: TGTGCCAGCAGTGGAGAACTAGCAGGGCAGTTCTTC; j_gene: TRBJ2-1; v_gene: TRBV2; d_gene: NA; abundance: few
CDR3aa: CASSQVLGQGVRLQFF; CDR3nt: TGCGCCAGCAGCCAAGTCCTGGGACAGGGGGTTCGTTTGCAGTTCTTC; j_gene: TRBJ2-1; v_gene: TRBV4-3; d_gene: TRBD1; abundance: many
CDR3aa: CASSQDKSRGYTDTQYF; CDR3nt: TGCGCCAGCAGCCAAGATAAGTCGCGGGGGTACACAGATACGCAGTATTTT; j_gene: TRBJ2-3; v_gene: TRBV4-1; d_gene: TRBD2; abundance: few
CDR3aa: CARTGTATYNEQFF; CDR3nt: TGTGCCAGGACCGGGACCGCAACATACAATGAGCAGTTCTTC; j_gene: TRBJ2-1; v_gene: TRBV21-1; d_gene: NA; abundance: few
CDR3aa: CASSLDARSSYEQYF; CDR3nt: TGTGCCAGCAGCTTGGACGCACGAAGCTCCTACGAGCAGTACTTC; j_gene: TRBJ2-7; v_gene: TRBV5-4; d_gene: NA; abundance: NA
CDR3aa: CAISDRTGRSTIGYTF; CDR3nt: TGTGCCATCAGTGATCGGACAGGGAGATCAACTATTGGCTACACCTTC; j_gene: TRBJ1-2; v_gene: TRBV6-1; d_gene: TRBD1; abundance: NA
CDR3aa: CASSLLAGKRNQPQHF; CDR3nt: TGTGCCAGCAGCTTGTTGGCAGGGAAGCGCAATCAGCCCCAGCATTTT; j_gene: TRBJ1-5; v_gene: TRBV5-6; d_gene: NA; abundance: NA
CDR3aa: CASSHTWPGEQYF; CDR3nt: TGCGCCAGCAGCCATACTTGGCCGGGCGAGCAGTACTTC; j_gene: TRBJ2-7; v_gene: TRBV4-3; d_gene: NA; abundance: few
CDR3aa: CASSVGDMNEQFF; CDR3nt: TGTGCCAGCAGCGTAGGGGACATGAATGAGCAGTTCTTC; j_gene: TRBJ2-1; v_gene: TRBV9; d_gene: NA; abundance: NA
CDR3aa: CASSLQNRAGNTEAFF; CDR3nt: TGTGCCAGCAGTCTCCAGAACAGGGCCGGGAACACTGAAGCTTTCTTT; j_gene: TRBJ1-1; v_gene: TRBV27; d_gene: NA; abundance: NA
CDR3aa: CASSLGQSNTEAFF; CDR3nt: TGTGCCAGCAGCTTGGGACAGTCGAACACTGAAGCTTTCTTT; j_gene: TRBJ1-1; v_gene: TRBV5-8; d_gene: NA; abundance: NA
CDR3aa: CACSGRGRREKLFF; CDR3nt: TGTGCCTGTTCAGGGAGGGGCAGGAGGGAAAAACTGTTTTTT; j_gene: TRBJ1-4; v_gene: TRBV30; d_gene: NA; abundance: NA
CDR3aa: CASSLGGVEEKLFF; CDR3nt: TGTGCCAGCAGTTTGGGAGGAGTCGAGGAAAAACTGTTTTTT; j_gene: TRBJ1-4; v_gene: TRBV28; d_gene: NA; abundance: NA
CDR3aa: CASSPPPRGGTDTQYF; CDR3nt: TGTGCCAGCAGCCCCCCCCCGCGCGGGGGCACAGATACGCAGTATTTT; j_gene: TRBJ2-3; v_gene: TRBV7-2; d_gene: NA; abundance: NA
CDR3aa: CASSSPSAGAYNEQFF; CDR3nt: TGTGCCAGCAGCTCCCCGTCAGCGGGAGCTTACAATGAGCAGTTCTTC; j_gene: TRBJ2-1; v_gene: TRBV9; d_gene: TRBD2; abundance: NA
CDR3aa: CASSPDRGNEQFF; CDR3nt: TGTGCCAGCAGTCCCGACAGGGGAAATGAGCAGTTCTTC; j_gene: TRBJ2-1; v_gene: TRBV2; d_gene: TRBD1; abundance: NA
CDR3aa: CSAGDNYGYTF; CDR3nt: TGCAGCGCGGGAGACAACTATGGCTACACCTTC; j_gene: TRBJ1-2; v_gene: TRBV29-1; d_gene: NA; abundance: few
CDR3aa: CSYWVPLCPNYGYTF; CDR3nt: TGCAGCTATTGGGTACCGCTCTGCCCTAACTATGGCTACACCTTC; j_gene: TRBJ1-2; v_gene: TRBV29-1; d_gene: NA; abundance: NA
CDR3aa: CASRLIAGGRIDTQYF; CDR3nt: TGTGCAAGTCGCTTAATAGCGGGAGGACGGATAGATACGCAGTATTTT; j_gene: TRBJ2-3; v_gene: TRBV12-2; d_gene: NA; abundance: NA
CDR3aa: CASSPARYEQYF; CDR3nt: TGTGCCAGCTCACCGGCCCGCTACGAGCAGTACTTC; j_gene: TRBJ2-7; v_gene: TRBV18; d_gene: NA; abundance: NA
CDR3aa: CASSPSGQGNTEAFF; CDR3nt: TGTGCCAGCAGCCCTTCCGGACAGGGGAACACTGAAGCTTTCTTT; j_gene: TRBJ1-1; v_gene: TRBV13; d_gene: TRBD1; abundance: NA
CDR3aa: CASSEAGTTYEQYF; CDR3nt: TGCGCCAGCAGTGAGGCCGGGACAACCTACGAGCAGTACTTC; j_gene: TRBJ2-7; v_gene: TRBV10-2; d_gene: NA; abundance: NA
CDR3aa: CASRRYSNQPQHF; CDR3nt: TGTGCCAGCCGTCGGTATAGCAATCAGCCCCAGCATTTT; j_gene: TRBJ1-5; v_gene: TRBV28; d_gene: NA; abundance: NA
CDR3aa: CASEGSEKLFF; CDR3nt: TGTGCCAGCGAGGGGAGTGAAAAACTGTTTTTT; j_gene: TRBJ1-4; v_gene: TRBV28; d_gene: NA; abundance: NA
CDR3aa: CASTGLAGGTETQYF; CDR3nt: TGTGCCAGCACAGGGTTAGCGGGAGGGACGGAGACCCAGTACTTC; j_gene: TRBJ2-5; v_gene: TRBV2; d_gene: TRBD2; abundance: NA
CDR3aa: CAEVVTSSYEQYF; CDR3nt: TGTGCCGAGGTGGTCACGTCCTCCTACGAGCAGTACTTC; j_gene: TRBJ2-7; v_gene: TRBV6-5; d_gene: NA; abundance: NA
CDR3aa: CASQGLADTGELFF; CDR3nt: TGCGCCAGCCAGGGACTAGCGGACACCGGGGAGCTGTTTTTT; j_gene: TRBJ2-2; v_gene: TRBV5-1; d_gene: TRBD2; abundance: few
CDR3aa: CASNIDNQPQHF; CDR3nt: TGTGCCAGCAACATCGACAATCAGCCCCAGCATTTT; j_gene: TRBJ1-5; v_gene: TRBV7-9; d_gene: NA; abundance: many
CDR3aa: CASSLAGGTYNEQFF; CDR3nt: TGTGCCAGCAGCTTAGCGGGAGGGACCTACAATGAGCAGTTCTTC; j_gene: TRBJ2-1; v_gene: TRBV7-2; d_gene: TRBD2; abundance: NA
CDR3aa: CASSSTAGTGGQFGNTIYF; CDR3nt: TGTGCCAGCAGCTCAACAGCCGGGACAGGGGGCCAATTTGGAAACACCATATATTTT; j_gene: TRBJ1-3; v_gene: TRBV7-9; d_gene: TRBD1; abundance: NA
CDR3aa: CASSQEEGPSSPLHF; CDR3nt: TGTGCCAGCAGCCAAGAGGAGGGTCCAAGTTCACCCCTCCACTTT; j_gene: TRBJ1-6; v_gene: TRBV4-2; d_gene: NA; abundance: NA
CDR3aa: CSVGALDRHPYEQYF; CDR3nt: TGCAGCGTTGGAGCCTTAGACAGGCACCCCTACGAGCAGTACTTC; j_gene: TRBJ2-7; v_gene: TRBV29-1; d_gene: NA; abundance: many
CDR3aa: CASSLVQTYEQYF; CDR3nt: TGTGCCAGCAGCTTAGTTCAGACCTACGAGCAGTACTTC; j_gene: TRBJ2-7; v_gene: TRBV7-6; d_gene: NA; abundance: NA
CDR3aa: CASSASGTANEKLFF; CDR3nt: TGTGCCAGCAGCGCCTCAGGGACGGCGAATGAAAAACTGTTTTTT; j_gene: TRBJ1-4; v_gene: TRBV7-8; d_gene: NA; abundance: NA
CDR3aa: CASSQDRGQVYNEQFF; CDR3nt: TGCGCCAGCAGCCAAGATAGGGGACAGGTCTACAATGAGCAGTTCTTC; j_gene: TRBJ2-1; v_gene: TRBV4-1; d_gene: TRBD1; abundance: many
CDR3aa: CASSSWTGGLGEQYF; CDR3nt: TGTGCCAGCAGCTCGTGGACAGGGGGCTTGGGGGAGCAGTACTTC; j_gene: TRBJ2-7; v_gene: TRBV11-2; d_gene: TRBD1; abundance: NA